This passage covers 10 T cell receptor beta chains from one sample sequenced in a study of blood T cell repertoires in COVID-19. Here immunoSEQ multiplex PCR was the method, and the copy in TCRdb shows in-frame clones only, minus some. The sample consists of about 310,000 clones, roughly 87% of them appearing once. Input material: peripheral blood. Receptor source: a man aged 18 to 29 with active or convalescent COVID-19.

The chain carries TRBV7-9 and TRBJ1-6; D is perhaps TRBD1 (5 bases). In germline, CDR1 is SEHNR, CDR2 FQNEAQ (reference sequence). CDR3 length: 15 residues. The V gene lost 1 base and the J gene lost 8 bases, with 12 bases spanning the gap. The chain's CDR3 is CASSLGQGLDSPLHF. In nucleotides, the CDR3 is TGTGCCAGCAGCTTAGGGCAGGGTCTGGATTCACCCCTCCACTTT.

The chain uses TRBV3-1 (or the pseudogene TRBV3-2) and TRBJ1-1; 9 bases align to TRBD1. The CDR3 runs 16 residues. Germline V lookup: CDR1 LGHDT, CDR2 YNNKEL (reference sequence). With V trimmed by 4 bases and J by 5 bases, 11 bases remained unmatched. The DNA of the CDR3 is TGTGCCAGCAGCCTCTGGACAGGGGCTCGAGGGACTGAAGCTTTCTTT. This sequence encodes CASSLWTGARGTEAFF.

The chain links TRBV24-1 to TRBJ2-7; D possibly corresponds to TRBD2 (5 bases). Germline CDR1 KGHDR, CDR2 SFDVKD. V was pared by 2 bases and J by 5 bases, with 15 bases between. The CDR3 extends over 15 amino acids. The CDR3 region has the DNA TGTGCCACCAGTGATTCGGTGTCGGGGATTCACGAGCAGTACTTC. This encodes CATSDSVSGIHEQYF.

This clone has only one observation. This rearrangement joins TRBV19 to TRBJ2-1, with 15 bases lining up with TRBD2. The CDR3 is 17 residues long. The germline gives CDR1 LNHDA, CDR2 SQIVND (reference sequence). V lost 6 bases, J lost 2 bases, and 5 bases stayed unmatched. For the CDR3, the DNA is TGTGCCAGTAGGGCCGGACTAGCGGGGGGGCCCTACAATGAGCAGTTCTTC. This translates into CASRAGLAGGPYNEQFF.

V is TRBV7-2 and J is TRBJ2-4, with 10 bases fitting TRBD2. V was pared by 3 bases and J by 0 bases, with 8 bases of the junction left unmatched. Germline CDR1 and CDR2: SGHTA and FQGNSA. This CDR3 has 18 amino acids. The CDR3 DNA sequence: TGTGCCAGCAGCTTGGGCCTAGCGGGAGTTCTAGCCAAAAACATTCAGTACTTC. This sequence encodes CASSLGLAGVLAKNIQYF.

The V and J genes are TRBV4-3 and TRBJ1-2, with a weak D call TRBD1 (5 bases). Trimming stripped 1 base from V and 0 bases from J, with 9 bases between. CDR1 is LGHNA and CDR2 is YSLEER in the germline V gene. The CDR3 length is 15 residues. The CDR3 DNA reads TGCGCCAGCAGCCAAGTGGGGGGAGCTAACTATGGCTACACCTTC. It codes for CASSQVGGANYGYTF.

The chain carries TRBV7-2 and TRBJ2-1, with 8 nucleotides matching TRBD1. The CDR3 extends over 19 amino acids. V gave up 2 bases and J gave up 6 bases; unmatched junction bases: 18. Germline CDR1 is SGHTA and CDR2 is FQGNSA. The CDR3 DNA is TGTGCCAGCAGCTTACGGACCCTTAGGGGGACGGACAGGGTCAATGAGCAGTTCTTC. The encoded protein is CASSLRTLRGTDRVNEQFF.

The chain links TRBV19 to TRBJ1-4; the D is unclear. Germline-derived CDR1 and CDR2 are LNHDA and SQIVND (reference sequence). The ends were cut back, 5 bases at V and 8 bases at J, with 15 bases in the middle. The CDR3 has 14 amino acids. This chain's CDR3 is CASSSHREREKLFF. The DNA of the CDR3 is TGTGCCAGTAGTTCTCACAGAGAACGCGAAAAACTGTTTTTT.

This clone was picked up one time. This sequence joins TRBV2 and TRBJ2-7; 7 nucleotides align to TRBD1. After removal of 1 base from V and 3 bases from J, the junction contained 6 bases not matched to a gene. CDR3 length: 15 residues. Germline CDR1 SNHLY, CDR2 FYNNEI. DNA of the CDR3: TGTGCCAGCAGTGAAGGGAAGGGACAGCACTACGAGCAGTACTTC. Translating it yields CASSEGKGQHYEQYF.

The rearrangement joins TRBV5-1 to TRBJ2-3, with 9 bases aligning to TRBD2. CDR1 is SGHRS, CDR2 YFSETQ, per germline. CDR3 length: 14 residues. V lost 3 bases to trimming and J lost 6 bases; unmatched junction nucleotides: 5. DNA of the CDR3: TGCGCCAGCAGCTCCAATAGCGGGGGCGATACGCAGTATTTT. Protein: CASSSNSGGDTQYF.